This entry lists 22 T cell receptor beta chains sequenced from one sample in a study of beta chain features in type 1 diabetes. cDNA synthesis used the whole RNA isolate, giving expressed TCRB sequences. TCRdb keeps only in-frame clones here, not all; method: immunoSEQ multiplex PCR. The table records around 500,000 clones, approximately 28% of them present only once. Sequencing used naive CD4+ T cells from blood. The receptors derive from a man between 18 and 29 years old in good health.

This chain joins TRBV25-1 and TRBJ2-5; no definite D call. The length of the CDR3 is 14 residues. Germline values: CDR1 MGHDK, CDR2 SYGVNS. Trimming cost V 1 base and J 1 base, with 7 bases left between them. The DNA for the CDR3 is TGTGCCAGCAGTGAATTCAGGCTCCAAGAGACCCAGTACTTC. It encodes CASSEFRLQETQYF.

This clone appeared a few times. The rearrangement joins TRBV5-1 to TRBJ2-6; unclear D gene. The V gene lost 0 bases and the J gene lost 3 bases, with 7 bases spanning the gap. The CDR3 has 15 residues. CDR1 is SGHRS, CDR2 YFSETQ, per germline. The CDR3: CASSLESGGANVLTF. The DNA for the CDR3 is TGCGCCAGCAGCTTGGAGTCGGGTGGGGCCAACGTCCTGACTTTC.

The rearrangement joins TRBV29-1 to TRBJ2-5; 9 nucleotides align to TRBD2. This CDR3 region has 15 residues. The V and J ends lost 0 bases and 5 bases, in that order; junction bases with no gene match: 7. Germline V gene sequence: CDR1 SQVTM, CDR2 ANQGSEA. The CDR3 DNA is TGCAGCGTTGAAGAGGCTAGCGGGGACTGGGAGACCCAGTACTTC. It yields the protein CSVEEASGDWETQYF.

The CDR3 DNA reads TGCGCCAGCAGCCAAGCAGACAGGGGGAACACCGGGGAGCTGTTTTTT. Protein product: CASSQADRGNTGELFF. The V call is TRBV4-1, the J call TRBJ2-2, with TRBD1 identical over 8 bases. The junction had 2 bases not matched to a gene; V was cut back by 1 base and J by 1 base. Germline lookup yields CDR1 MGHRA and CDR2 YSYEKL. The CDR3 runs 16 residues.

The V call is TRBV15, the J call TRBJ2-7; TRBD2 matches 10 bases. There are 15 residues in the CDR3. CDR1 is LNHNV, CDR2 YYDKDF, per germline (reference sequence). J lost 3 bases, V lost 1 base, and 3 bases had no gene match. CDR3 nucleotide sequence: TGTGCCACCAGCAGAGGCCTAGCGGGAGTCTACGAGCAGTACTTC. It yields the protein CATSRGLAGVYEQYF.

This clone was seen only a few times. This rearrangement joins TRBV10-3 to TRBJ1-2, with D possibly TRBD1 on 6 matching bases. This CDR3 has 14 residues. Looked up from germline, CDR1 is ENHRY and CDR2 is SYGVKD. V lost 4 bases, J lost 0 bases, and 9 bases lay in between. CDR3 coding DNA: TGTGCCATCAGTGTAGGGGGATCTAACTATGGCTACACCTTC. Translated: CAISVGGSNYGYTF.

The chain links TRBV7-9 to TRBJ2-1; D is unclear. CDR3 length: 10 residues. V lost 5 bases and J lost 8, with 4 bases in between. Germline V lookup: CDR1 SEHNR, CDR2 FQNEAQ (reference sequence). As DNA, the CDR3 is TGTGCCAGCAGCGGGTATGAGCAGTTCTTC. Its protein product is CASSGYEQFF.

As regards this clone: As the CDR3 is not closed by the conserved phenylalanine or tryptophan, this likely results from a read error. The limits of the CDR3 on the DNA are not certain, so only TCRdb's listed CDR3 is given. This chain joins TRBV6-5 and TRBJ1-3; the table calls TRBD1, which could not be checked here. CDR1 is MNHEY, CDR2 SVGAGI, per germline. The length of the CDR3 is 11 amino acids, counting both ends. The CDR3 spells CASSLPDSVMG.

This clone has just a few counts. Other DNA sequences in this sample translate to the same CDR3. V and J are TRBV7-9 and TRBJ2-3; no reliable D call. The CDR3 covers 12 residues. Germline CDR1 reads SEHNR; CDR2 reads FQNEAQ (reference sequence). Trimming took off 5 bases at V and 4 bases at J, with 7 bases between the two ends. For the CDR3, the DNA is TGTGCCAGCAGCCCCAGTGCAGATACGCAGTATTTT. Its translation is CASSPSADTQYF.

V is TRBV28 and J is TRBJ2-4; 8 bases are shared with TRBD2. V gave up 10 bases and J gave up 8 bases; unmatched junction bases: 7. Germline V lookup: CDR1 MDHEN, CDR2 SYDVKM. The CDR3 runs 12 residues. The CDR3: CATREGEDIQYF. CDR3 nucleotides: TGTGCCACTCGGGAGGGGGAGGACATTCAGTACTTC.

The chain recombines TRBV30 with TRBJ1-5; TRBD1 might be the D (5 bases). Per the germline V gene, CDR1 is GTSNPN and CDR2 is SVGIG (reference sequence). The CDR3 contains 13 residues. Trimming took off 4 bases at V and 5 bases at J, with 12 bases between the two ends. The CDR3 spells CAWNVGRDQPQHF. The CDR3 DNA is TGTGCCTGGAATGTGGGGCGGGATCAGCCCCAGCATTTT.

As DNA, the CDR3 is TGTGCCAGCAGTTTACAGGGGGCTCCTTATGGCTACACCTTC. This gives the protein CASSLQGAPYGYTF. The rearrangement links TRBV28 to TRBJ1-2, with TRBD1 matching over 8 bases. Germline loops: CDR1 MDHEN, CDR2 SYDVKM. CDR3 length: 14 amino acids. J gave up 5 bases and V 2 bases, and 4 bases lay outside the gene matches.

The chain couples TRBV27 to TRBJ2-5; tentatively, D is TRBD1 or TRBD2 (5 bases each). The CDR3 runs 16 residues. In germline, CDR1 is MNHEY, CDR2 SMNVEV (reference sequence). V gave up 2 bases and J gave up 1 base, with 14 bases separating them. CDR3 region: CASSLARPGLQETQYF. The CDR3 nucleotides read TGTGCCAGCAGTTTAGCCCGGCCGGGGCTCCAAGAGACCCAGTACTTC.

The J gene is TRBJ1-1, the V gene TRBV7-8; TRBD1 might be the D (5 bases). Germline values: CDR1 SGHVS, CDR2 FQNEAQ. Trimming shortened V by 1 base and J by 0 bases, and 18 bases separated the two germline ends. There are 18 residues in the CDR3. Here the CDR3 reads CASSLVPRGSDMNTEAFF. The CDR3 DNA sequence: TGTGCCAGCAGCTTAGTTCCTCGGGGCAGTGACATGAACACTGAAGCTTTCTTT.

This clone was recorded a few times. The chain uses TRBV9 and TRBJ2-7; no clear D gene. The V end lost 6 bases, the J end lost 1 base, and 14 bases lay between the germline ends. Germline assignment: CDR1 SGDLS and CDR2 YYNGEE. The CDR3 is 14 residues long. CDR3 in DNA: TGTGCCAGCACCCTCGGAGTCAGTTCCTACGAGCAGTACTTC. It yields the protein CASTLGVSSYEQYF.

The chain is built from TRBV10-3 and TRBJ2-5; 8 bases line up with TRBD1. The CDR3 contains 15 residues. Per germline, CDR1 ENHRY and CDR2 SYGVKD. The trim removed 8 bases at V and 5 bases at J, leaving 13 bases unmatched. CDR3 nucleotide sequence: TGTGCCATCCGTCCGGGACAGGACTCGCAGGAGACCCAGTACTTC. Amino acids: CAIRPGQDSQETQYF.

The gene calls are TRBV30 and TRBJ2-1, with D perhaps TRBD2 (6 bases). The V and J ends lost 1 base and 4 bases respectively, with 14 bases between them. CDR3 size: 15 residues. Germline V gene sequence: CDR1 GTSNPN, CDR2 SVGIG (reference sequence). This CDR3 reads CAWSAPSEVYNEQFF. The CDR3 DNA sequence: TGTGCCTGGAGTGCCCCTAGCGAGGTTTACAATGAGCAGTTCTTC.

This clone was seen more than once but under ten times. The chain employs TRBV4-2 and TRBJ2-3; 10 positions match TRBD1. J was trimmed by 0 bases and V by 4 bases; bases with no gene match: 25. The length of the CDR3 is 23 residues. CDR1 is LGHNA and CDR2 is YNFKEQ in the germline V gene. Written as DNA, the CDR3 is TGTGCCAGCAGCCCTAAGGGACAGGGGACGCGGCCTAGCGAGTGGACTAGCACAGATACGCAGTATTTT. Translating gives CASSPKGQGTRPSEWTSTDTQYF.

This chain connects TRBV7-2 to TRBJ2-1; D call uncertain. CDR3 size: 15 residues. CDR1 is SGHTA and CDR2 is FQGNSA in the germline V gene. V lost 1 base and J lost 1, with 8 bases in between. CDR3 region: CASSLGSISYNEQFF. CDR3 bases: TGTGCCAGCAGCTTAGGCTCGATTTCCTACAATGAGCAGTTCTTC.

The V and J genes are TRBV28 and TRBJ1-1; weak D call: TRBD1 (6 bases). This CDR3 region has 14 residues. V was pared by 6 bases and J by 3 bases, with 14 bases between. From germline, CDR1 is MDHEN and CDR2 SYDVKM. CDR3: CASRRTGWDTEAFF. The DNA of the CDR3 is TGTGCCAGCAGACGCACAGGGTGGGACACTGAAGCTTTCTTT.

The chain is built from TRBV30 and TRBJ1-1; 7 bases map to TRBD1. The CDR3 is made up of 14 amino acids. Germline CDR1 reads GTSNPN; CDR2 reads SVGIG (reference sequence). Trimming removed 4 bases from V and 3 bases from J; junction bases left unmatched: 8. The CDR3 here is CAWKVTGVDTEAFF. DNA for the CDR3: TGTGCCTGGAAGGTCACAGGGGTCGACACTGAAGCTTTCTTT.

This rearrangement joins TRBV25-1 to TRBJ2-6; 10 positions agree with TRBD1. J lost 0 bases, V lost 4 bases, and 3 bases had no gene match. The CDR3 spans 17 residues. The germline V gene has CDR1 MGHDK and CDR2 SYGVNS. CDR3 amino acids: CASSADRGPSGANVLTF. The CDR3 region has the DNA TGTGCCAGCAGTGCCGACAGGGGGCCCTCTGGGGCCAACGTCCTGACTTTC.